This is a list of T cell receptor beta chains from one sample in a study of control samples from healthy donors and cancer patients. Sequenced by immunoSEQ multiplex PCR; TCRdb stores in-frame clones only, minus some. The data hold approximately 150,000 clones, with about 91% observed a single time. Sequenced: blood. The receptor set was obtained from a young man in good health. The CDR3 runs from the conserved cysteine through the conserved F or W. D genes are given only for firm matches.

>-|TRBV5-6|TRBJ1-1|13
CASSPTTNTEAFF
>-|TRBV28|TRBJ1-1|14
CVSRGDARNTEAFF
>TRBD2|TRBV14|TRBJ2-1|15
CASSQAGGVYNEQFF
>TRBD1|TRBV7-9|TRBJ1-1|14
CASSPQGVGTEAFF
>-|TRBV25-1|TRBJ2-5|11
CASSRKETQYF
>-|TRBV19|TRBJ1-1|13
CASSPQGGTEAFF
>TRBD2|TRBV7-3|TRBJ2-3|17
CASSPPTASGGADTQYF
>TRBD1|TRBV6-5|TRBJ2-7|15
CASSYFGQAAYEQYF
>TRBD1|TRBV10-3|TRBJ2-7|13
CAITPQGAAEQYF
>-|TRBV7-3|TRBJ1-5|15
CASSLVAGFNQPQHF
>TRBD1|TRBV19|TRBJ1-1|14
CASSKGTDNTEAFF
>-|TRBV6-5|TRBJ1-2|14
CASSYSAGFGGYTF
>-|TRBV19|TRBJ1-6|13
CASFGGDNSPLHF
>TRBD2|TRBV19|TRBJ2-3|16
CASSIEWGGGTDTQYF
>TRBD2|TRBV27|TRBJ2-5|16
CASSYRLAGGQETQYF
>-|TRBV3-1/TRBV3-2|TRBJ2-7|14
CASSQDRGVSEQYF
>TRBD2|TRBV3-1/TRBV3-2|TRBJ2-1|12
CASSFSGGEQFF
>TRBD1|TRBV27|TRBJ2-3|15
CASSPSGQVTDTQYF
>TRBD1|TRBV19|TRBJ1-3|13
CASSRDRGDTIYF
>-|TRBV18|TRBJ1-1|13
CASSPPGNTEAFF
>-|TRBV28|TRBJ1-2|14
CASSPRGSADGYTF
>-|TRBV4-2|TRBJ2-1|16
CASSQGGDSSYNEQFF
>TRBD1|TRBV28|TRBJ1-6|16
CASSPDRASYNSPLHF
>TRBD2|TRBV5-4|TRBJ2-2|16
CASTSGLAVNTGELFF
>-|TRBV29-1|TRBJ1-1|10
CSVEVQRAFF
>-|TRBV27|TRBJ1-2|13
CASSGPDDYGYTF
>-|TRBV9|TRBJ2-7|12
CASSVTGYEQYF